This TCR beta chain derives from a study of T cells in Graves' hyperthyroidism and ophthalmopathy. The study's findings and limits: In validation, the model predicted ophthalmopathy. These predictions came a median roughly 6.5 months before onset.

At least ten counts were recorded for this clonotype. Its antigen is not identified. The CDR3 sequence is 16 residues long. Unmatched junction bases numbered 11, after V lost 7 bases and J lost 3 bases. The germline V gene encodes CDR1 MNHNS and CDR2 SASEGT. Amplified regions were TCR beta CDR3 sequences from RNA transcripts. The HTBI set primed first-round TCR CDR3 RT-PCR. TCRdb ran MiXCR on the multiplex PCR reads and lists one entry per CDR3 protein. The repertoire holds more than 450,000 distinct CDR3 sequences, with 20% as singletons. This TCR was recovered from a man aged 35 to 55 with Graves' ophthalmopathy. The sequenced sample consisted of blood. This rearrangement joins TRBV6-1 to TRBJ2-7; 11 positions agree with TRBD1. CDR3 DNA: TGTGCCAGCAAGCTTCCCGCCGGGACAGGGGGCTACGAGCAGTACTTC. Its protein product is CASKLPAGTGGYEQYF.